This record covers a single T cell receptor beta chain. Its antigen remains unidentified. The data derive from a study of T cell repertoires in cytomegalovirus infection. TCRdb reanalysed the reads using MiXCR and keeps one entry per CDR3 protein. This table has about 63,000 distinct CDR3 sequences, over 20% appearing once. The germline V gene encodes CDR1 SGHNT and CDR2 YYREEE (reference sequence). Deletions cut 4 bases from V and 6 bases from J, with 17 bases between. The CDR3 runs to 14 residues. Sequencing used CD8+ T cells from cultured PBMCs, obtained from culture after CMV antigen stimulation. The rearrangement uses TRBV5-4 and TRBJ2-7; D is perhaps TRBD1 (5 bases). The TCR comes from a human donor in good health (CMV status not recorded). Some clones in this sample may be carry-over from other donors' samples. CDR3: CASSERQFYSEQYF. CDR3 sequence (DNA): TGTGCCAGCAGCGAGAGACAGTTCTACTCCGAGCAGTACTTC.